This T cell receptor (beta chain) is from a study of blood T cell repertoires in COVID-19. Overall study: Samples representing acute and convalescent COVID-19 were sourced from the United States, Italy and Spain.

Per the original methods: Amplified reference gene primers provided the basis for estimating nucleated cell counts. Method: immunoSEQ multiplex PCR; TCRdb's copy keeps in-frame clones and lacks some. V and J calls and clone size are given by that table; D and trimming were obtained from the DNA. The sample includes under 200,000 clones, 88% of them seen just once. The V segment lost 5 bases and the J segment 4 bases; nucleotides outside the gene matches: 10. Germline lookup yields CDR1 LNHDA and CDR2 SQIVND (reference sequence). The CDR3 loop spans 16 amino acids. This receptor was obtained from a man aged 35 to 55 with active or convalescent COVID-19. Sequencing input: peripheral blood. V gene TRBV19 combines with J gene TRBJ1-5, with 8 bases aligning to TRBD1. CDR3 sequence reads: CASSPDPDRANQPQHF. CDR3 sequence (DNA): TGTGCCAGTAGTCCCGACCCGGACAGGGCTAATCAGCCCCAGCATTTT.